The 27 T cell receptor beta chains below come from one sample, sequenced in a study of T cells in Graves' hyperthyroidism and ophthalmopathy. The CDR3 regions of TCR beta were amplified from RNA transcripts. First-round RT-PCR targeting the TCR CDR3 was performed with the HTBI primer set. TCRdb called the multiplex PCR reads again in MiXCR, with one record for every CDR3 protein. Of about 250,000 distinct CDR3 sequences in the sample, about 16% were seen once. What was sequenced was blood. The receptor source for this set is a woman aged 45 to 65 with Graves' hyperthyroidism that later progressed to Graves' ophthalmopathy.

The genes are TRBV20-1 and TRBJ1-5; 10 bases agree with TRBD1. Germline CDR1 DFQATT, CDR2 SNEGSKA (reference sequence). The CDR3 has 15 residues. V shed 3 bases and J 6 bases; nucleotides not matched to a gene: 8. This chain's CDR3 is CSASVRDRGRQPQHF. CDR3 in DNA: TGCAGTGCTAGTGTCCGGGACAGGGGCCGTCAGCCCCAGCATTTT.

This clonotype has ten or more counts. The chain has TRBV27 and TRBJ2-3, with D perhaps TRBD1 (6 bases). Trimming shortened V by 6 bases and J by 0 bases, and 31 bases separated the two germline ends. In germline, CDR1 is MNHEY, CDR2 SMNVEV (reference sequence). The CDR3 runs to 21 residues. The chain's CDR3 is CASSPYSPGVFRAESTDTQYF. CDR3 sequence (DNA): TGTGCCAGCAGCCCATACTCACCAGGGGTCTTCCGGGCAGAGAGCACAGATACGCAGTATTTT.

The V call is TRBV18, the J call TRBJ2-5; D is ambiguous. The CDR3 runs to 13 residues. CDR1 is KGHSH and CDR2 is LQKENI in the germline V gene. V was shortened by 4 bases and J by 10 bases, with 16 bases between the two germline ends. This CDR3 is CASSQRHNEDQYF. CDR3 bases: TGTGCCAGCTCACAAAGACACAACGAGGACCAGTACTTC.

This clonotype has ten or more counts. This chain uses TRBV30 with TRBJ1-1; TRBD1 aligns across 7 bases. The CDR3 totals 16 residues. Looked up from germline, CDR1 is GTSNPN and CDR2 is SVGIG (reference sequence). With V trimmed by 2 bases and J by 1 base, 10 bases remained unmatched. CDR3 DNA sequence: TGTGCCTGGAGTAAAACAGGGGTTATTGGGAACACTGAAGCTTTCTTT. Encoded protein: CAWSKTGVIGNTEAFF. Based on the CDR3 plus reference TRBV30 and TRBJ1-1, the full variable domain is SQTIHQWPATLVQPVGSPLSLECTVEGTSNPNLYWYRQAAGRGLQLLFYSVGIGQISSEVPQNLSASRPQDRQFILSSKKLLLSDSGFYLCAWSKTGVIGNTEAFFGQGTRLTVV.

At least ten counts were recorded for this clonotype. The CDR3 nucleotides read TGTGCCACCAGTGATTCTTCATTACTCGGCAGGGGCATTCAGCCCCAGCATTTT. It encodes CATSDSSLLGRGIQPQHF. The chain has TRBV24-1 and TRBJ1-5; a possible D gene is TRBD1 (6 bases). Germline CDR1 KGHDR, CDR2 SFDVKD. V was pared by 2 bases and J by 6 bases, with 22 bases between. This CDR3 has 18 amino acids.

In DNA, the CDR3 is TGCAGTGCTGAGGGTGGGAGGGCCGGGGAGCAGTTCTTC. Protein sequence: CSAEGGRAGEQFF. This chain uses TRBV20-1 with TRBJ2-1, with 7 bases that match TRBD2. CDR3 length: 13 residues. The J segment lost 10 bases and the V segment lost 5 bases, leaving 11 bases of the junction unmatched. Germline V gene data show CDR1 as DFQATT and CDR2 as SNEGSKA (reference sequence).

The CDR3 region is CASSSRAGGTDTQYF. The CDR3 nucleotides are TGTGCCAGCAGCAGCCGGGCAGGCGGCACAGATACGCAGTATTTT. J is TRBJ2-3 and V is TRBV9; no reliable D call. The CDR3 covers 15 residues. V lost 4 bases to trimming and J lost 1 base, with 13 bases between them. Germline V gene sequence: CDR1 SGDLS, CDR2 YYNGEE.

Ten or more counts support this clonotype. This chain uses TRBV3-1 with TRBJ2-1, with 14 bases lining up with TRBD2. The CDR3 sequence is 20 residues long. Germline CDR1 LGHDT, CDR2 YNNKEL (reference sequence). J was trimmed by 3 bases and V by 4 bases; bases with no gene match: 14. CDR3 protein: CASSLRGGLAGDRNYNEQFF. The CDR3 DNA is TGTGCCAGCAGCCTAAGAGGGGGACTAGCGGGAGACCGCAACTACAATGAGCAGTTCTTC.

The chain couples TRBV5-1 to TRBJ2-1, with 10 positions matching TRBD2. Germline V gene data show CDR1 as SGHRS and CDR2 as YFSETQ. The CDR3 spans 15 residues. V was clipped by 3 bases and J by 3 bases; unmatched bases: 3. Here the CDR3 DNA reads TGCGCCAGCAGCTCCAGACTAGCGGGCTACAATGAGCAGTTCTTC. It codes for CASSSRLAGYNEQFF.

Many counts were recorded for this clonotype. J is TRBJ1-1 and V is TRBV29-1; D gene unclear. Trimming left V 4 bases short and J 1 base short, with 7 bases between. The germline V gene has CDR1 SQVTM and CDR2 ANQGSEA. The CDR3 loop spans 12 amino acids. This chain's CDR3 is CSVGRTNTEAFF. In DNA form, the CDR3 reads TGCAGCGTTGGCCGTACGAACACTGAAGCTTTCTTT.

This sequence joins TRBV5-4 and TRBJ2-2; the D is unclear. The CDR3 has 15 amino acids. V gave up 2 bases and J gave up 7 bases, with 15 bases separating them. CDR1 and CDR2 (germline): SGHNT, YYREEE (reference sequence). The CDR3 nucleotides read TGTGCCAGCAGCTTACCATTAACTGGGGTCGGGGAGCTGTTTTTT. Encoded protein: CASSLPLTGVGELFF.

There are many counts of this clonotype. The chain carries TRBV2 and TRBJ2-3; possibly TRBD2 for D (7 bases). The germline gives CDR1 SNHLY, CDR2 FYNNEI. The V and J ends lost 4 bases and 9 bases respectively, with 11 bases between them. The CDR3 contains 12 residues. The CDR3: CASSGGGGTQYF. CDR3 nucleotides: TGTGCCAGCAGTGGAGGGGGAGGGACGCAGTATTTT.

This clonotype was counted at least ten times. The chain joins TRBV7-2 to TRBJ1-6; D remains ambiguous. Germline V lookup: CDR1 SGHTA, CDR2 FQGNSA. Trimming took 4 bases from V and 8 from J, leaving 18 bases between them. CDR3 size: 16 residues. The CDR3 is CASSSHPLDAYSPLHF. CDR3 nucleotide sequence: TGTGCCAGCAGCTCCCATCCTCTAGATGCCTATTCACCCCTCCACTTT.

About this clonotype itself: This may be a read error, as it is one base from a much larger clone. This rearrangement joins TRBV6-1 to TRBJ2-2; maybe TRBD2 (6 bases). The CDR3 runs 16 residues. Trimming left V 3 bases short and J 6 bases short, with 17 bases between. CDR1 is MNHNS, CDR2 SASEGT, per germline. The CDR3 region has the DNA TGTGCCAGCAGTGATGATTGGGGGGTGCGTTCCGGGGAGCTGTTTTTT. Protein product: CASSDDWGVRSGELFF.

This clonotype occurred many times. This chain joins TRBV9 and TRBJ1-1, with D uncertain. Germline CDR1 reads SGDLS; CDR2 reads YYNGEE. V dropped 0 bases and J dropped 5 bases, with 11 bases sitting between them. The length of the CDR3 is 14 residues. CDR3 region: CASSVDLGSTEAFF. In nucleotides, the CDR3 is TGTGCCAGCAGCGTAGATTTGGGGTCTACTGAAGCTTTCTTT.

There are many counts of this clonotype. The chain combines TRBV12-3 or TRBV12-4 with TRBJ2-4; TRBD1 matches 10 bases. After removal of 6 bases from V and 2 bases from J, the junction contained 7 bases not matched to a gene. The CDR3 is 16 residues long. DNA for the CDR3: TGTGCCAGCAGGAGGGACAGGGGTTTGACCAAAAACATTCAGTACTTC. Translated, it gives CASRRDRGLTKNIQYF.

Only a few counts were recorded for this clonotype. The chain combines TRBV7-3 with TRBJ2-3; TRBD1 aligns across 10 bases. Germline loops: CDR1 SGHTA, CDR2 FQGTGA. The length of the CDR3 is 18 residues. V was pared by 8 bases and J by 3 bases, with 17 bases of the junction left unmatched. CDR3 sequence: CASSPPPGTGEATDTQYF. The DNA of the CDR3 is TGTGCCAGCTCACCACCGCCAGGGACAGGGGAAGCGACAGATACGCAGTATTTT.

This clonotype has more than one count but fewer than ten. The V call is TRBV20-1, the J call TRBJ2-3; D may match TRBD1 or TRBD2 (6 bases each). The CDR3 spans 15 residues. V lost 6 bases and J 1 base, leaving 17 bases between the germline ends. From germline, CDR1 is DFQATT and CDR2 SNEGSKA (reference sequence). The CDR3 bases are TGCAGTGCGGAAACCCGGGGGCAGGGCACAGATACGCAGTATTTT. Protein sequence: CSAETRGQGTDTQYF.

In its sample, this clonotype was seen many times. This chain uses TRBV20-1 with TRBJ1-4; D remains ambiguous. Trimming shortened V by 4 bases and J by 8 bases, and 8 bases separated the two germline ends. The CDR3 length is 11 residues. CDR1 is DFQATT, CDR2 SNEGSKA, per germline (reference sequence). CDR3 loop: CSATFGEKLFF. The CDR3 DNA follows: TGCAGTGCTACTTTCGGCGAAAAACTGTTTTTT.

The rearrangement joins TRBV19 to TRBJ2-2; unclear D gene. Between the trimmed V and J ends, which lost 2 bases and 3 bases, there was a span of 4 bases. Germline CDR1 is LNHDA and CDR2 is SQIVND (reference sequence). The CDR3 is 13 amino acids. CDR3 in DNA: TGTGCCAGTAGTATAACCTACACCGGGGAGCTGTTTTTT. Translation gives CASSITYTGELFF.

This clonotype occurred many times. As DNA, the CDR3 is TGTGCCAGCAGCTTAGCTCCTGGGAGTACGCAGTATTTT. It is translated as CASSLAPGSTQYF. The chain joins TRBV11-3 to TRBJ2-3; a possible D gene is TRBD2 (5 bases). This CDR3 has 13 residues. Deletions cut 1 base from V and 8 bases from J, with 10 bases between. Germline V CDR1 and CDR2: SGHNT, YENEEA.

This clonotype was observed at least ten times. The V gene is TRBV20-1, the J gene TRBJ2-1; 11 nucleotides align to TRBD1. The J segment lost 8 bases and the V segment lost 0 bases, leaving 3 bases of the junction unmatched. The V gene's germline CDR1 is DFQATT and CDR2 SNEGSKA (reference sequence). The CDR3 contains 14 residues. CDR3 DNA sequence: TGCAGTGCTAGAGAGAGGACAGGGGGCGATGAGCAGTTCTTC. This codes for CSARERTGGDEQFF.

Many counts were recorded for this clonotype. For the CDR3, the DNA is TGTGCCAGCAGCTTAGAGGAGGGCCAACCTGAAGCTTTCTTT. This sequence encodes CASSLEEGQPEAFF. The chain is built from TRBV11-3 and TRBJ1-1; D ambiguous. Germline V gives CDR1 SGHNT, CDR2 YENEEA. The ends were cut back, 0 bases at V and 6 bases at J, with 11 bases in the middle. The CDR3 contains 14 residues. The variable domain in full, with the rest retrieved from reference TRBV11-3 and TRBJ1-1, is EAGVVQSPRYKIIEKKQPVAFWCNPISGHNTLYWYLQNLGQGPELLIRYENEEAVDDSQLPKDRFSAERLKGVDSTLKIQPAELGDSAVYLCASSLEEGQPEAFFGQGTRLTVV.

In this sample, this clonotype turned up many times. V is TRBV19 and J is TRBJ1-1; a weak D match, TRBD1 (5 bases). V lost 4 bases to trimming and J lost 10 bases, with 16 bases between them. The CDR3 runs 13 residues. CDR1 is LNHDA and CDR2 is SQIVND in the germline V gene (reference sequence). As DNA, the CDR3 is TGTGCCAGTAGTACGTTTACCAGGGCAGGAGCTTTCTTT. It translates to CASSTFTRAGAFF.

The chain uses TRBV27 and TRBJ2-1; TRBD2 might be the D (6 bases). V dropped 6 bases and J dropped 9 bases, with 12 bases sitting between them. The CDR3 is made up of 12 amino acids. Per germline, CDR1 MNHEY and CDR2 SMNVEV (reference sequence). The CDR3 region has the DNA TGTGCCAGCAGCCGGTCCGGGGGTGAGCAGTTCTTC. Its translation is CASSRSGGEQFF.

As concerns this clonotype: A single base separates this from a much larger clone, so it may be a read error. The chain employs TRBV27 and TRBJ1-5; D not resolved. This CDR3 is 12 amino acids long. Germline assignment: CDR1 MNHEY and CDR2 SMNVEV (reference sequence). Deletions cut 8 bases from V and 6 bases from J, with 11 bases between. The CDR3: CASQTEAQPQHF. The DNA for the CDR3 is TGTGCCAGCCAGACGGAGGCTCAGCCCCAGCATTTT.

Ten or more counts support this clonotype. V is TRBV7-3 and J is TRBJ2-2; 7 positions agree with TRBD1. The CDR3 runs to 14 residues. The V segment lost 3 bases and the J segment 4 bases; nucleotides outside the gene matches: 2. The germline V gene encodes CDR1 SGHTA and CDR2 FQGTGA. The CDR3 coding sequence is TGTGCCAGCAGCTTCGACAGGGTCACCGGGGAGCTGTTTTTT. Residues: CASSFDRVTGELFF.